This T cell receptor (beta chain) derives from a study of T-cell memory formation after mild COVID-19. Study conclusions and caveats: Clones contracting over day 15 to 85 were CD4/CD8 balanced, with later expanders leaning CD4+. Prior to infection, memory already included some responding clones, suggesting cross-reactive memory joined. Nothing confirmed that second-wave clones peaking on day 37 were specific for SARS-CoV-2. Contracting clones localized mainly to CM and EM when CD4+ and mainly to EMRA when CD8+.

A single record per CDR3 protein comes from TCRdb applying MiXCR to the 5' RACE reads. This table has 120,000 to 150,000 distinct CDR3 sequences, about 5.7% appearing once. The sample holds a few counts of this clonotype. Its antigen is unknown. CDR3 length equals 15 residues. V was clipped by 3 bases and J by 7 bases, with 16 bases between them. Specimen: PBMCs or a T cell subset sorted from them (not recorded which). This TCR was recovered from an adult woman who had mild COVID-19 (a few samples of this study predate the infection). Cell type and time point are not known. The chain carries TRBV12-3 or TRBV12-4 and TRBJ2-1; D may be TRBD1 (5 bases). The CDR3 sequence: CASSFGQGSSNEQFF. The CDR3 bases are TGTGCCAGCAGTTTTGGTCAGGGTAGTTCGAATGAGCAGTTCTTC.